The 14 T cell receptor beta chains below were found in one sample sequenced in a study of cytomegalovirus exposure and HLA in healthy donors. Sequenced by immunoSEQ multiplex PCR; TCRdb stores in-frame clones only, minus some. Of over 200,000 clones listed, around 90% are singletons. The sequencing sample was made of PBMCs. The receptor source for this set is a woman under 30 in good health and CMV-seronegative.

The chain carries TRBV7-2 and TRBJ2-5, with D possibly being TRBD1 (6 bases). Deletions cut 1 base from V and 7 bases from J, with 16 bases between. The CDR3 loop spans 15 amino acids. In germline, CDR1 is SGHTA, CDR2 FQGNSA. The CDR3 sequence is CASSLDAGAVGTQYF. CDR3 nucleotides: TGTGCCAGCAGCTTAGATGCAGGGGCGGTCGGGACCCAGTACTTC.

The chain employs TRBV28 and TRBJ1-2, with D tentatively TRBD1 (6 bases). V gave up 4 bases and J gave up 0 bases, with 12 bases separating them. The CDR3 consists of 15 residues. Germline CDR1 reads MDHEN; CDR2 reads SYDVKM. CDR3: CASSSTGIANYGYTF. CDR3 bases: TGTGCCAGCAGTTCAACAGGGATAGCTAACTATGGCTACACCTTC.

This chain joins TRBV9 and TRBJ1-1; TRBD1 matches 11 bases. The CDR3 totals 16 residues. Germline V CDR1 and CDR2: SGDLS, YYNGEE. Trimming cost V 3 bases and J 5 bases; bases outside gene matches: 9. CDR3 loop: CASSATDRGLRTEAFF. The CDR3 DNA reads TGTGCCAGCAGCGCAACGGACAGGGGGCTCAGGACTGAAGCTTTCTTT.

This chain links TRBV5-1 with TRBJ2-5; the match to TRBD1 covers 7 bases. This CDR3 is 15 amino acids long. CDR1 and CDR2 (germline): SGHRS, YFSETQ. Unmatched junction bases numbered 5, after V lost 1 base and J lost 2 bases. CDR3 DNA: TGCGCCAGCAGCTTGTTTGGGACAGCTCAAGAGACCCAGTACTTC. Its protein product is CASSLFGTAQETQYF.

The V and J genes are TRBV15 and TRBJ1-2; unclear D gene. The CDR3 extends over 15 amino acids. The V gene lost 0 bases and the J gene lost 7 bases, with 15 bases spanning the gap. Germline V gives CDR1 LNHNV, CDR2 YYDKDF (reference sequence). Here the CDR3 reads CATSRDLFGDLGYTF. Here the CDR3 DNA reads TGTGCCACCAGCAGAGATCTTTTCGGAGACCTTGGCTACACCTTC.

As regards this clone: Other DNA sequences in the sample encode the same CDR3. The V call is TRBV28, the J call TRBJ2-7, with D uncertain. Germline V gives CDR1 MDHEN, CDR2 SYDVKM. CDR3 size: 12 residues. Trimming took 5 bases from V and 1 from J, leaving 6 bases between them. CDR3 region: CASSLSSYEQYF. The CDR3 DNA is TGTGCCAGCAGTCTCTCGTCCTACGAGCAGTACTTC.

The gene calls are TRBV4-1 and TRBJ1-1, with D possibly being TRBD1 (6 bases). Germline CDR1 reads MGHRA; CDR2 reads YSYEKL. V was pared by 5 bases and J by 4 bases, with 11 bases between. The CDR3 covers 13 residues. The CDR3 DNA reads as TGCGCCAGCAGCAATCGAGGGGGCACTGAAGCTTTCTTT. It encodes CASSNRGGTEAFF.

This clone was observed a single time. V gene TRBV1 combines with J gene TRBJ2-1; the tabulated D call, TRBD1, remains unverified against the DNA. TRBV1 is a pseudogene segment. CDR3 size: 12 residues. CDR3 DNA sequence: TGCACCAGCAGCCAAGAACAGTTCGAGCAGTTCTTC. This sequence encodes CTSSQEQFEQFF.

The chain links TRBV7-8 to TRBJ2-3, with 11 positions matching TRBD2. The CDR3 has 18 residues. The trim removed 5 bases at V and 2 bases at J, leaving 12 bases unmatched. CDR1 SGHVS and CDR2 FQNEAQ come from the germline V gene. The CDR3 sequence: CASSILAGARGPTDTQYF. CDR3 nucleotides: TGTGCCAGCAGCATACTAGCGGGAGCGCGAGGGCCCACAGATACGCAGTATTTT.

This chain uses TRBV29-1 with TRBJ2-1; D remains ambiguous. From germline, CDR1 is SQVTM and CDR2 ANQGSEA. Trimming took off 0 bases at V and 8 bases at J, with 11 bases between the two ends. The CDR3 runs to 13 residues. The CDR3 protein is CSVEEGNPHEQFF. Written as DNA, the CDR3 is TGCAGCGTTGAAGAGGGCAATCCCCATGAGCAGTTCTTC.

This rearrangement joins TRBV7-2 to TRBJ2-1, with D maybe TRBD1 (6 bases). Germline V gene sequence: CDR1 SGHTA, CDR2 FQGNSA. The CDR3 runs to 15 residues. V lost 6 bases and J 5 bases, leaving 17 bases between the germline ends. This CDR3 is CASRKGVRQDNEQFF. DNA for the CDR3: TGTGCCAGCAGGAAAGGAGTTCGACAGGACAATGAGCAGTTCTTC.

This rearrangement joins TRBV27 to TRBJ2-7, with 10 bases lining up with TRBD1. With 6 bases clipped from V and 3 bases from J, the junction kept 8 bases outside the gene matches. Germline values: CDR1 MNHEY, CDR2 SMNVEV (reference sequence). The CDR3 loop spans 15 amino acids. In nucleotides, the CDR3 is TGTGCCAGCAGCTCCACCGGGACAGGGGTCTACGAGCAGTACTTC. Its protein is CASSSTGTGVYEQYF.

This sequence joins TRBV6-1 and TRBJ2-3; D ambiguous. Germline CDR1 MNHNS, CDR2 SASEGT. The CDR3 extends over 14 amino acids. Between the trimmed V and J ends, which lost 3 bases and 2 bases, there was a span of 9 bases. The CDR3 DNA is TGTGCCAGCAGTGATTCTGCGATCACAGATACGCAGTATTTT. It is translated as CASSDSAITDTQYF.

CDR3 sequence: CASSLAPSGELFF. For the CDR3, the DNA is TGTGCCAGCAGCTTAGCCCCTTCCGGGGAGCTGTTTTTT. This chain uses TRBV5-4 with TRBJ2-2; the D is unclear. The CDR3 totals 13 residues. Trimming cost V 2 bases and J 6 bases, with 8 bases left between them. Germline V gene sequence: CDR1 SGHNT, CDR2 YYREEE (reference sequence).